This passage covers 21 T cell receptor beta chains from one sample sequenced in a study of T cells in women clearing cervical HPV infection. Repertoires were generated with immunoSEQ multiplex PCR, while TCRdb's copy carries only in-frame clones and drops some. The sample holds under 40,000 clones. The sequenced sample consisted of blood buffy coat. These receptors came from a woman between 18 and 70 years old with a cervical HPV16 infection that either progressed to CIN3+ or cleared (not recorded which).

A remark on this clone: The CDR3 is cut off 3 residues early in the read; its end comes from the germline J gene. V usage is TRBV5-4 and J usage is TRBJ1-6; D remains ambiguous. This CDR3 has 12 residues. The V end was cut by 1 base, the J end by 7 bases, with 3 bases between. Germline V CDR1 and CDR2: SGHNT, YYREEE (reference sequence). CDR3 DNA (partial): TGTGCCAGCAGCTTGCCAAATTCACCC. This translates into CASSLPNSP. The entire CDR3 is CASSLPNSPLHF. Full variable domain (rest looked up from reference TRBV5-4 and TRBJ1-6): ETGVTQSPTHLIKTRGQQVTLRCSSQSGHNTVSWYQQALGQGPQFIFQYYREEENGRGNFPPRFSGLQFPNYSSELNVNALELDDSALYLCASSLPNSPLHFGNGTRLTVT.

Comments on this clone: The CDR3 end is not reached by the read, which stops 3 residues before it; the germline J gene fills it in. The chain joins TRBV5-1 to TRBJ2-2; unclear D gene. CDR3 length: 17 residues. CDR1 and CDR2 from the germline V gene are SGHRS and YFSETQ. The DNA read from the CDR3 is TGCGCCAGCAGCTTGGATGCCAGAGACGCAACTAATGAAAAG. Translated, it gives CASSLDARDATNEK. The CDR3 as a whole reads CASSLDARDATNEKLFF.

In the case of this clone: The read ends 3 residues early relative to the CDR3; the germline J gene fills the gap. The rearrangement links TRBV5-1 to TRBJ1-1, with D possibly matching TRBD1 (5 bases). V was pared by 0 bases and J by 3 bases, with 15 bases between. Germline CDR1 is SGHRS and CDR2 is YFSETQ. The CDR3 covers 16 residues. CDR3: CASSLAGGKGDTEAFF. The CDR3 DNA, read in part, is TGCGCCAGCAGCTTGGCGGGAGGGAAAGGGGACACTGAA. The variable domain in full, with the rest retrieved from reference TRBV5-1 and TRBJ1-1, is KAGVTQTPRYLIKTRGQQVTLSCSPISGHRSVSWYQQTPGQGLQFLFEYFSETQRNKGNFPGRFSGRQFSNSRSEMNVSTLELGDSALYLCASSLAGGKGDTEAFFGQGTRLTVV.

On this clone itself: The read comes to an end 3 residues before the CDR3 does, leaving the germline J gene to fill in the end. The rearrangement uses TRBV19 and TRBJ2-3, with 11 bases matching TRBD1. The CDR3 runs 16 residues. Germline CDR1 is LNHDA and CDR2 is SQIVND (reference sequence). CDR3 amino acids: CASSPRGQGARTPQYF. The part of the CDR3 DNA that was read is TGTGCCAGTAGTCCCCGAGGACAGGGGGCAAGGACGCCG.

In the case of this clone: Read sequence stops 3 residues before the CDR3 end, and the germline J gene provides the missing end. The chain recombines TRBV5-1 with TRBJ2-2; possibly TRBD2 for D (7 bases). This CDR3 has 16 amino acids. Germline V CDR1 and CDR2: SGHRS, YFSETQ. The CDR3 bases that were read are TGCGCCAGCAGCTTGGGGATCGCGGGGGACAATTCACCG. This sequence encodes CASSLGIAGDNSP. Given in full, the CDR3 is CASSLGIAGDNSPLFF.

As concerns this clone: The read ends 3 residues shy of where the CDR3 ends; the end is completed using the germline J gene. The chain is built from TRBV7-9 and TRBJ2-1, with 7 bases fitting TRBD2. The V gene's germline CDR1 is SEHNR and CDR2 FQNEAQ (reference sequence). CDR3 length: 15 amino acids. With 3 bases clipped from V and 6 bases from J, the junction kept 8 bases outside the gene matches. The DNA read from the CDR3 is TGTGCCAGCAGCTTTGGGGGGGAATGGAGCAATGAG. As protein: CASSFGGEWSNE. The whole CDR3 sequence is CASSFGGEWSNEQFF.

Notes on this clone: The read terminates 3 residues ahead of where the CDR3 ends, so the germline J gene completes it. This chain joins TRBV19 and TRBJ2-3; 8 bases are shared with TRBD2. Germline V gives CDR1 LNHDA, CDR2 SQIVND (reference sequence). CDR3 size: 17 residues. CDR3: CASSRFGGVSSNQPQYF. Partial CDR3 DNA: TGTGCCAGTAGTAGGTTCGGGGGGGTCTCTAGCAATCAGCCG.

Concerning this clone: The read is 3 residues too short to cover the CDR3 end, so that end is filled in from the germline J gene. The chain uses TRBV19 and TRBJ2-5; the D gene is possibly TRBD2 (6 bases). Trimming stripped 8 bases from V and 1 base from J, with 11 bases between. From germline, CDR1 is LNHDA and CDR2 SQIVND (reference sequence). The CDR3 consists of 13 residues. The sequenced CDR3 bases are TGTGCCAGTGCCGGGACTCCCCAAGAGACC. Protein: CASAGTPQET. The whole CDR3 reads CASAGTPQETQYF.

Regarding this clone: The read gets to within 3 residues of the CDR3 end, and the germline J gene fills in the rest. The chain joins TRBV5-1 to TRBJ2-3; TRBD2 matches at 7 bases. Per germline, CDR1 SGHRS and CDR2 YFSETQ. The CDR3 is 16 amino acids. V was clipped by 0 bases and J by 5 bases; unmatched bases: 9. The covered CDR3 bases are TGCGCCAGCAGCTTGGGATCGGGGAGGGATATAGATACG. It is translated as CASSLGSGRDIDT. The entire CDR3 is CASSLGSGRDIDTQYF. Full variable domain (missing parts from reference TRBV5-1 and TRBJ2-3): KAGVTQTPRYLIKTRGQQVTLSCSPISGHRSVSWYQQTPGQGLQFLFEYFSETQRNKGNFPGRFSGRQFSNSRSEMNVSTLELGDSALYLCASSLGSGRDIDTQYFGPGTRLTVL.

With respect to this clone: The CDR3 is cut off 3 residues early in the read; its end comes from the germline J gene. This chain connects TRBV5-1 to TRBJ1-1; 8 positions agree with TRBD1. J gave up 5 bases and V 3 bases, and 6 bases lay outside the gene matches. The germline gives CDR1 SGHRS, CDR2 YFSETQ. The CDR3 runs 14 residues. Incomplete CDR3 DNA: TGCGCCAGCAGCTCGCAGGGGGCGCAAACTGAA. This codes for CASSSQGAQTE. The whole CDR3 sequence reads CASSSQGAQTEAFF.

In regard to this clone: Sequencing ends 3 residues short of the CDR3 end; the germline J gene provides the rest. This chain connects TRBV14 to TRBJ2-7, with a possible D match to TRBD2 (6 bases). The CDR3 is 15 amino acids. Germline V gene lookup returns CDR1 SGHDN and CDR2 FVKESK. The ends were cut back, 4 bases at V and 4 bases at J, with 17 bases in the middle. CDR3 sequence: CASSPSPGLLYEQYF. The CDR3 DNA, read in part, is TGTGCCAGCAGCCCCAGCCCGGGACTCCTGTACGAG.

Note on this clone: The CDR3 extends 3 residues past the end of the read, so its final part is completed from the germline J gene. The J gene is TRBJ1-1, the V gene TRBV5-5, with D tentatively TRBD1 (5 bases). The CDR3 has 14 residues. V was pared by 0 bases and J by 4 bases, with 10 bases between. The V gene's germline CDR1 is SGHKS and CDR2 YYEKEE (reference sequence). The CDR3 spells CASSLGYGGTEAFF. The covered CDR3 bases are TGTGCCAGCAGCTTGGGCTACGGGGGCACTGAA.

A remark on this clone: The read finishes 3 residues shy of the CDR3 end, and the germline J gene is used to complete it. The gene calls are TRBV30 and TRBJ1-5; tentatively, D is TRBD1 (6 bases). The germline V gene has CDR1 GTSNPN and CDR2 SVGIG (reference sequence). Trimming left V 3 bases short and J 6 bases short, with 12 bases between. The CDR3 is 13 residues long. The CDR3 sequence is CAWSEGGVQPQHF. The CDR3 bases that were read are TGTGCCTGGAGCGAAGGGGGGGTTCAGCCC.

Comment on this clone: The CDR3 end is not reached by the read, which stops 3 residues before it; the germline J gene fills it in. The V and J genes are TRBV7-9 and TRBJ1-2; no clear D gene. CDR3 length: 13 residues. CDR1 and CDR2 (germline): SEHNR, FQNEAQ (reference sequence). The chain's CDR3 is CATFRTLTDTYTF. CDR3 DNA (partial): TGTGCCACCTTCCGAACTCTCACAGATACC.

Points on this clone: The read stops 3 residues short of the end of the CDR3; the missing end is completed from the germline J gene. The chain links TRBV5-1 to TRBJ1-3; D is perhaps TRBD1 (6 bases). CDR3 length: 15 residues. CDR1 is SGHRS and CDR2 is YFSETQ in the germline V gene. V gave up 0 bases and J gave up 8 bases, with 15 bases separating them. The DNA read from the CDR3 is TGCGCCAGCAGCTTGGGTCACAGGGTCGAAGACACC. Encoded protein: CASSLGHRVEDT. In full, the CDR3 is CASSLGHRVEDTIYF.

On this clone: The sequenced fragment ends 3 residues before the CDR3 boundary, so the rest is inferred from the germline J gene. V gene TRBV19 combines with J gene TRBJ2-1, with 13 nucleotides matching TRBD2. Trimming cost V 5 bases and J 9 bases; bases outside gene matches: 7. Germline loops: CDR1 LNHDA, CDR2 SQIVND (reference sequence). CDR3 length: 15 residues. The CDR3: CASSALAGGPTEQFF. The covered CDR3 bases are TGTGCCAGTAGTGCACTAGCGGGGGGGCCTACTGAG.

Regarding this clone: The sequence runs out 3 residues before the end of the CDR3; the remainder is reconstructed from the germline J gene. The rearrangement joins TRBV2 to TRBJ2-3; the match to TRBD2 covers 10 bases. Germline values: CDR1 SNHLY, CDR2 FYNNEI. The CDR3 contains 15 residues. V shed 7 bases and J 3 bases; nucleotides not matched to a gene: 7. The part of the CDR3 DNA that was read is TGTGCCAGCAAGCGGGGGGGATATCGGACAGATACG. This translates into CASKRGGYRTDT. The entire CDR3 protein reads CASKRGGYRTDTQYF.

Remarks on this clone: With the read ending 3 residues before the CDR3 end, the germline J gene is used to fill in that end. The chain recombines TRBV20-1 with TRBJ2-7; 9 nucleotides line up with TRBD2. J was trimmed by 0 bases and V by 4 bases; bases with no gene match: 10. Germline-derived CDR1 and CDR2 are DFQATT and SNEGSKA (reference sequence). This CDR3 comprises 16 residues. CDR3 bases read: TGCAGTGCTAAGCAAGCGGGAGGTTCTAGCTCCTACGAG. This sequence encodes CSAKQAGGSSSYE. The CDR3 in full is CSAKQAGGSSSYEQYF.

Notes on this clone: The read stops 3 residues short of the end of the CDR3; the missing end is completed from the germline J gene. The V call is TRBV6-2 or TRBV6-3, the J call TRBJ2-7; 9 nucleotides line up with TRBD1. Unmatched junction bases numbered 11, after V lost 5 bases and J lost 6 bases. The CDR3 extends over 15 amino acids. Germline V gene lookup returns CDR1 MNHEY and CDR2 SVGEGT. This chain's CDR3 is CASSQSGTGLGEQYF. The sequenced CDR3 bases are TGTGCCAGCAGTCAGTCCGGGACAGGGTTAGGCGAG.

A note on this clone: The sequenced fragment ends 3 residues before the CDR3 boundary, so the rest is inferred from the germline J gene. The chain couples TRBV5-1 to TRBJ1-5, with a possible D match to TRBD1 (5 bases). The CDR3 is 17 amino acids. Trimming stripped 0 bases from V and 4 bases from J, with 17 bases between. The germline V gene has CDR1 SGHRS and CDR2 YFSETQ. The DNA read from the CDR3 is TGCGCCAGCAGCTTGGGGTTCGTCGGGGGAGGGAATCAGCCC. This encodes CASSLGFVGGGNQP. The whole CDR3 is CASSLGFVGGGNQPQHF.

As to this clone: Read sequence stops 3 residues before the CDR3 end, and the germline J gene provides the missing end. The chain is built from TRBV7-9 and TRBJ2-2; no clear D gene. CDR3 size: 12 residues. Germline V gives CDR1 SEHNR, CDR2 FQNEAQ (reference sequence). This CDR3 is CASSPPTGRLFF. The DNA read from the CDR3 is TGTGCCAGCAGCCCGCCGACGGGTAGG. Based on the CDR3 plus reference TRBV7-9 and TRBJ2-2, the full variable domain is DTGVSQNPRHKITKRGQNVTFRCDPISEHNRLYWYRQTLGQGPEFLTYFQNEAQLEKSRLLSDRFSAERPKGSFSTLEIQRTEQGDSAMYLCASSPPTGRLFFGEGSRLTVL.